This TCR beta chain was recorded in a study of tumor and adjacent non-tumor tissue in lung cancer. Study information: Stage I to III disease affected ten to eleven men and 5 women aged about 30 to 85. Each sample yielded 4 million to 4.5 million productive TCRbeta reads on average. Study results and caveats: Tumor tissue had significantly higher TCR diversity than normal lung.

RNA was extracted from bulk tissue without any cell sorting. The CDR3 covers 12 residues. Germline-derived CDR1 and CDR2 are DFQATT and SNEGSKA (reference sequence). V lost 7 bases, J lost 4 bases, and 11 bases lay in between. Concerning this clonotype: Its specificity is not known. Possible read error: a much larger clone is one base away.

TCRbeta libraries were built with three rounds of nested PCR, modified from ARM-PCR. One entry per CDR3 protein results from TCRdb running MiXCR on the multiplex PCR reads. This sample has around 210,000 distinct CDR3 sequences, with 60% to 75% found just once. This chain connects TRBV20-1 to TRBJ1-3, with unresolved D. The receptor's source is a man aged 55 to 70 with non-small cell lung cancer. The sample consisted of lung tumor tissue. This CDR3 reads CSVQGLGNTIYF. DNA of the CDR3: TGCAGTGTTCAAGGGTTGGGAAACACCATATATTTT.